This T cell receptor beta chain was sequenced in a study of CD8+ T cells in alopecia areata. The study's findings and limits: An increase in clonality over normal scalp was evident in lesional scalp, especially alopecia totalis/universalis. Alphabeta T cells residing in normal skin are also sequenced in scalp samples. Sharing of TCR sequences between patients (possibly for HLA-related reasons) was less clear than in mice.

For this clone: Its matching antigen is unknown.

In each case, RNA was isolated and then reverse transcribed into cDNA as the sequencing template. Generated by immunoSEQ multiplex PCR, the TCRdb table keeps only in-frame clones and is missing some. The repertoire has 95,000 to 110,000 clones, approximately 58% of them found once; the top ten carry around 8.8%. PBMCs provided sorted CD4+ and CD8+ T cells. The germline V gene encodes CDR1 MNHNY and CDR2 SVGAGI (reference sequence). Unmatched junction bases numbered 6, after V lost 6 bases and J lost 4 bases. This CDR3 is built from 15 residues. The receptor was derived from a human donor in good health. The chain links TRBV6-6 to TRBJ1-2; 12 bases align to TRBD1. Sequences were obtained from CD4+ T cells sorted from blood. CDR3 DNA: TGTGCCAGCAGATCTGGGACAGGGGGCGCCTATGGCTACACCTTC. This translates into CASRSGTGGAYGYTF.